This T cell receptor beta chain was captured by sequencing in a study of cytomegalovirus exposure and HLA in healthy donors. Study-wide background: The roughly 110 validation repertoires were reported in a later analysis to have been generated on the same platform as the 666 first-cohort repertoires. Study-level points and caveats: Rarity held for most TCR sequences, but there were some public TCRs that occurred in many donors. The tendency of first-cohort TCR clusters to co-occur in the 130 or so validation repertoires was identified by a subsequent analysis.

Trimming stripped 2 bases from V and 5 bases from J, with 9 bases between. This CDR3 has 13 residues. Germline assignment: CDR1 SQVTM and CDR2 ANQGSEA. TCRdb's table, derived via immunoSEQ multiplex PCR, lists solely in-frame clones and lacks some. The data hold around 260,000 clones, with about 90% observed a single time. Details on this clone: Its specificity is unknown.

This clonotype originated in a young woman in good health and CMV-seronegative. V is TRBV29-1 and J is TRBJ2-2, with no clear D. The specimen was PBMCs. The CDR3 bases are TGCAGCGTTGAACCGGAAAATACCGGGGAGCTGTTTTTT. It is translated as CSVEPENTGELFF.